This TCR beta chain originates from a study of pediatric ulcerative colitis. Points on this clone: Its antigen is undetermined.

Findings and caveats of the study: A couple of rectal clonotypes were found only in ulcerative colitis patients, all of them. Clonal expansions reduced rectal repertoire diversity in acute severe colitis. Rectal pinch biopsies may have included blood-derived T cells, especially in patients with overt colitis.

During colonoscopy, one to two rectal pinch biopsies were collected. Samples were sequenced at Survey level, maximum 500,000 reads. Only in-frame clones appear in the TCRdb table, and some are missing; sequencing was by immunoSEQ multiplex PCR. Of roughly 17,000 clones in the sample, about 74% were seen once. The source is a girl aged 5-17 years with moderate ulcerative colitis. Sequences were obtained from gut tissue.

The CDR3 sequence: CASSGGSGTNTGELFF. CDR3 coding DNA: TGCGCCAGCAGCGGAGGGAGTGGGACGAACACCGGGGAGCTGTTTTTT. V gene TRBV5-1 combines with J gene TRBJ2-2; D perhaps matches TRBD2 (6 bases). The CDR3 has 16 residues. Germline V gene data show CDR1 as SGHRS and CDR2 as YFSETQ. Deletions cut 4 bases from V and 0 bases from J, with 13 bases between.